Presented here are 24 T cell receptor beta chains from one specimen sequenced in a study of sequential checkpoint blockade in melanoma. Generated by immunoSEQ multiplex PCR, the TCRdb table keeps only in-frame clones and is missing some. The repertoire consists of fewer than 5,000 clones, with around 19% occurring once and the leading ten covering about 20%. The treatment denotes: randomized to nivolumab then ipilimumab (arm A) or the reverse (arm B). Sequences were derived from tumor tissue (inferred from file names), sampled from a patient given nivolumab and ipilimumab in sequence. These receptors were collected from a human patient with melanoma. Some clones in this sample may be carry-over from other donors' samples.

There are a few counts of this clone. The CDR3 DNA reads TGTGCCAGCAGCCCGGACACCTTTAGCGGGGAGCTGTTTTTT. Amino acid sequence: CASSPDTFSGELFF. The V gene is TRBV9, the J gene TRBJ2-2; a weak D match, TRBD1 (5 bases). The V end lost 4 bases, the J end lost 7 bases, and 14 bases lay between the germline ends. CDR1 is SGDLS and CDR2 is YYNGEE in the germline V gene. CDR3 length equals 14 residues. The variable domain in full, completed from reference TRBV9 and TRBJ2-2, reads DSGVTQTPKHLITATGQRVTLRCSPRSGDLSVYWYQQSLDQGLQFLIQYYNGEERAKGNILERFSAQQFPDLHSELNLSSLELGDSALYFCASSPDTFSGELFFGEGSRLTVL.

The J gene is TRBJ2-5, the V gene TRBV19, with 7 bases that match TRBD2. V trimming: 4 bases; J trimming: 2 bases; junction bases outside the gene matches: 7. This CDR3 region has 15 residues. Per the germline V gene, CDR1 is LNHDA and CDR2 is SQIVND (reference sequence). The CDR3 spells CASSRQRGRQETQYF. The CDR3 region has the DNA TGTGCCAGTAGTAGGCAGCGGGGCAGACAAGAGACCCAGTACTTC.

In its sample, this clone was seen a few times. In DNA, the CDR3 is TGTGCCACCAGCAGAGTCTTAGGACAGGAGGCCTACGAGCAGTACTTC. Its protein is CATSRVLGQEAYEQYF. The rearrangement links TRBV15 to TRBJ2-7, with 7 bases matching TRBD1. Germline V gives CDR1 LNHNV, CDR2 YYDKDF (reference sequence). The J segment lost 2 bases and the V segment lost 1 base, leaving 8 bases of the junction unmatched. The CDR3 is 16 residues long.

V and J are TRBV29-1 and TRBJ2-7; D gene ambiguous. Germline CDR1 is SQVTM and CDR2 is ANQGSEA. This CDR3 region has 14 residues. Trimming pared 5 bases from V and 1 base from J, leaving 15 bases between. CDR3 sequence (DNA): TGCAGCGTTTCGGACGGGTTACATTCCTACGAGCAGTACTTC. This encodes CSVSDGLHSYEQYF.

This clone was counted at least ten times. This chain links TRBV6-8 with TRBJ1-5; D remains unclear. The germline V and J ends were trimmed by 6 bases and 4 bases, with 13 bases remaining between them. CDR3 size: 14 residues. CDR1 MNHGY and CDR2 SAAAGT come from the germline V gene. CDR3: CASRASGVNQPQHF. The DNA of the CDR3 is TGTGCCAGCAGGGCCTCCGGGGTGAATCAGCCCCAGCATTTT.

In DNA, the CDR3 is TGTGCCAGCAGTTCGACAGGGCACGAGCAGTACTTC. This sequence encodes CASSSTGHEQYF. The V call is TRBV6-8, the J call TRBJ2-7; TRBD1 aligns across 7 bases. The germline V gene has CDR1 MNHGY and CDR2 SAAAGT. CDR3 size: 12 residues. The V segment lost 4 bases and the J segment 5 bases; nucleotides outside the gene matches: 2.

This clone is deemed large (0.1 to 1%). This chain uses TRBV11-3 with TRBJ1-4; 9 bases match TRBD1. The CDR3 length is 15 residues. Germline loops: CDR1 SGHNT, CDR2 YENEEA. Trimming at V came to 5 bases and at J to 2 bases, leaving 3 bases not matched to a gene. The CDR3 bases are TGTGCCAGCAGCACTACAGGGGGCACTAATGAAAAACTGTTTTTT. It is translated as CASSTTGGTNEKLFF.

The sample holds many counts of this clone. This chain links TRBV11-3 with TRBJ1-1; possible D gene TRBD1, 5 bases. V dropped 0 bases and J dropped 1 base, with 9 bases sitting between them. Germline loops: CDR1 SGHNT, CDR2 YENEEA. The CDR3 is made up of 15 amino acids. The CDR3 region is CASSLDPGPNTEAFF. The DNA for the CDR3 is TGTGCCAGCAGCTTAGATCCGGGGCCGAACACTGAAGCTTTCTTT. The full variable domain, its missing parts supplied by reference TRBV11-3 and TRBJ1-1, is EAGVVQSPRYKIIEKKQPVAFWCNPISGHNTLYWYLQNLGQGPELLIRYENEEAVDDSQLPKDRFSAERLKGVDSTLKIQPAELGDSAVYLCASSLDPGPNTEAFFGQGTRLTVV.

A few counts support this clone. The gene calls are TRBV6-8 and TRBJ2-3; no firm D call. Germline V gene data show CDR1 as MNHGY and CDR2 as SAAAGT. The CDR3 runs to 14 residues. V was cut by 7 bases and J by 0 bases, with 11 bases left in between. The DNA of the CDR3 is TGTGCCAGCAAAAGGACGGGTAGCACAGATACGCAGTATTTT. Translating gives CASKRTGSTDTQYF.

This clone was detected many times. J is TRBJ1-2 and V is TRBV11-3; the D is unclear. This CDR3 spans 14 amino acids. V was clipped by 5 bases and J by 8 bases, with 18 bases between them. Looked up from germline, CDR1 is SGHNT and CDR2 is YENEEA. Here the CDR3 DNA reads TGTGCCAGCAGCAGTCTCGGGAGGGCGCGGGGCTACACCTTC. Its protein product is CASSSLGRARGYTF. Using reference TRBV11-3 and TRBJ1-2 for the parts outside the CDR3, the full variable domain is EAGVVQSPRYKIIEKKQPVAFWCNPISGHNTLYWYLQNLGQGPELLIRYENEEAVDDSQLPKDRFSAERLKGVDSTLKIQPAELGDSAVYLCASSSLGRARGYTFGSGTRLTVV.

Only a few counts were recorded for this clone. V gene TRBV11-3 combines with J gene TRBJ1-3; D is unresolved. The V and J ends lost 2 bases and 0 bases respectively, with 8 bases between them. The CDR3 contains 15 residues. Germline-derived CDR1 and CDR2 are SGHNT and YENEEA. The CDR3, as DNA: TGTGCCAGCAGCTTAACGGCAGGCTCTGGAAACACCATATATTTT. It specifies CASSLTAGSGNTIYF.

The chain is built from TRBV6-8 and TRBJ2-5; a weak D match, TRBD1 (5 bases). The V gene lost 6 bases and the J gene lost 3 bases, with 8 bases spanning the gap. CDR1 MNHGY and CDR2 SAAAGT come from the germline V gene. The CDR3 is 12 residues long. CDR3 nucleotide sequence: TGTGCCAGCAGCAGCAGGGAAGAGACCCAGTACTTC. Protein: CASSSREETQYF.

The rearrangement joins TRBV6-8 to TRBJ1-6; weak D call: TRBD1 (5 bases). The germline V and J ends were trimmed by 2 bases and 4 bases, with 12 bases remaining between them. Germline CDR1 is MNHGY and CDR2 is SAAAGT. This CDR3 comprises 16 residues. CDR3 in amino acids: CASSYRPQGYNSPLHF. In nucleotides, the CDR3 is TGTGCCAGCAGTTACCGCCCCCAGGGTTATAATTCACCCCTCCACTTT.

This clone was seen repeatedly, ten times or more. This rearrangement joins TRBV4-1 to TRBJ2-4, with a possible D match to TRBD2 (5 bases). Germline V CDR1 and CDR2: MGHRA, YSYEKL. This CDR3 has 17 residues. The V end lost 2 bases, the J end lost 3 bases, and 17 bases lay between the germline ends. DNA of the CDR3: TGCGCCAGCAGCCAAACCACCGCACGGGGTGGCAAAAACATTCAGTACTTC. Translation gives CASSQTTARGGKNIQYF.

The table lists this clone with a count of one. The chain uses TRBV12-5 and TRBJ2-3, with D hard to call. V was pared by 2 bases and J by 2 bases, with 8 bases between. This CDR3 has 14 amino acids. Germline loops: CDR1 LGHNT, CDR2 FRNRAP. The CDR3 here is CASGLIGITDTQYF. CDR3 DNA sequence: TGTGCTAGTGGTTTGATAGGGATCACAGATACGCAGTATTTT.

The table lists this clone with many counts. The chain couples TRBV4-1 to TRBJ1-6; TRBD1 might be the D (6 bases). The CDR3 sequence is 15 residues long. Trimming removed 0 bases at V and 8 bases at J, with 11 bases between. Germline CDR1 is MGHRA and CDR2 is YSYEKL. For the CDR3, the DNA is TGCGCCAGCAGCCAAGATGGACAGAAAGATTCACCCCTCCACTTT. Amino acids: CASSQDGQKDSPLHF.

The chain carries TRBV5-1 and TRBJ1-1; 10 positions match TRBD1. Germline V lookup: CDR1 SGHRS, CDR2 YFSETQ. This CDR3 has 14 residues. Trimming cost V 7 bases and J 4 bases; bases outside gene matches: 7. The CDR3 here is CASGGQGGTTEAFF. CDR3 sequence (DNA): TGCGCCAGCGGAGGACAGGGGGGCACCACTGAAGCTTTCTTT.

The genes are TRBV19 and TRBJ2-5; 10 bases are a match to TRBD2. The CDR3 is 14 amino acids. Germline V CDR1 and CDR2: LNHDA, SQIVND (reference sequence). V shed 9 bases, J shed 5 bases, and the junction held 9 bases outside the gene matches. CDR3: CASQSGGAGETQYF. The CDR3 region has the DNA TGTGCCAGCCAAAGCGGGGGGGCTGGGGAGACCCAGTACTTC.

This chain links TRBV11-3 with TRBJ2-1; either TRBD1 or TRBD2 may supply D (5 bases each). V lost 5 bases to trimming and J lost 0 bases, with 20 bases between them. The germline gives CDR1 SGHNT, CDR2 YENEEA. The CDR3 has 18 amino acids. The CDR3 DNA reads TGTGCCAGCAGCCCGAGGCCGGGACCCTCGCTCTCCTACAATGAGCAGTTCTTC. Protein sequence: CASSPRPGPSLSYNEQFF.

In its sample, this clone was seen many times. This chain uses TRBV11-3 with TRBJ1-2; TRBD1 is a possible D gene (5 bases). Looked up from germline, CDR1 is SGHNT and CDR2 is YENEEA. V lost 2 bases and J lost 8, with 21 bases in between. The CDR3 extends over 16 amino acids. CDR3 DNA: TGTGCCAGCAGCTTATTGGGAGGTACTCGGGGGGACGGCTACACCTTC. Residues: CASSLLGGTRGDGYTF.

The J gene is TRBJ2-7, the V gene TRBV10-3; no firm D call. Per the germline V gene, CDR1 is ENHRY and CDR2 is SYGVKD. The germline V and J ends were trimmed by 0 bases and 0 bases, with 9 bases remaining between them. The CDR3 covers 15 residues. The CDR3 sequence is CAISESYRVSYEQYF. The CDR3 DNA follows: TGTGCCATCAGTGAGTCTTACAGAGTCTCCTACGAGCAGTACTTC.

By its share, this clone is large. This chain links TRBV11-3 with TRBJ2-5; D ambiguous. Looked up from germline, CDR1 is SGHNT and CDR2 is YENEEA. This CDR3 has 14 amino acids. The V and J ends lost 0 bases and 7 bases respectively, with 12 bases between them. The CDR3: CASSLDLEFRTQYF. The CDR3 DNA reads TGTGCCAGCAGCTTAGATTTGGAGTTTAGGACCCAGTACTTC.

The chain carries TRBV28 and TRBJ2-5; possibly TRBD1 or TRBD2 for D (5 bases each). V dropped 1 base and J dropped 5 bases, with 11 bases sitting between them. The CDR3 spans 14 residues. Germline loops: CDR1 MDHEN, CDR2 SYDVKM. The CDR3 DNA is TGTGCCAGCAGTTTATCTCCCAGGGACGAGACCCAGTACTTC. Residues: CASSLSPRDETQYF.

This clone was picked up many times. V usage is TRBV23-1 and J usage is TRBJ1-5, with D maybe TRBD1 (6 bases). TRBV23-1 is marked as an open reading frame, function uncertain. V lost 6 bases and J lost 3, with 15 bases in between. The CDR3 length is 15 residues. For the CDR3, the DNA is TGCGCCAGCAGCCAAGTGCAGGGACACAATCAGCCCCAGCATTTT. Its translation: CASSQVQGHNQPQHF.